The 31 T cell receptor beta chains in this list originate from one sample, sequenced in a study of shared clonotypes between healthy human individuals. The repertoire was sequenced with immunoSEQ multiplex PCR; TCRdb's copy has only in-frame clones and lacks some. This sample carries millions of clones, approximately 93% of them seen once, and the ten largest clones take about 0.39%. The source material was naive CD4+ T cells from PBMCs. Specified subset: CD45RA+ positively selected. These receptors all come from a man aged 18 to 29 in good health. Some clones in this sample may be carry-over from other donors' samples.

Written as DNA, the CDR3 is TGTGCCAGCAGCAAAGGAGGTCCCCCCTACGAGCAGTACTTC. It is translated as CASSKGGPPYEQYF. The chain combines TRBV7-9 with TRBJ2-7, with D maybe TRBD2 (5 bases). The CDR3 covers 14 residues. The V gene lost 5 bases and the J gene lost 2 bases, with 13 bases spanning the gap. Germline CDR1 reads SEHNR; CDR2 reads FQNEAQ (reference sequence).

In regard to this clone: At the DNA level, this CDR3 is encoded by other sequences in the same sample as well. The chain carries TRBV5-4 and TRBJ2-5; D is perhaps TRBD2 (6 bases). CDR1 is SGHNT and CDR2 is YYREEE in the germline V gene (reference sequence). V lost 4 bases and J 4 bases, leaving 11 bases between the germline ends. The CDR3 totals 13 residues. The CDR3 reads CASSVPGGETQYF. CDR3 nucleotide sequence: TGTGCCAGCAGCGTGCCCGGGGGAGAGACCCAGTACTTC.

The V call is TRBV9, the J call TRBJ2-3, with 7 nucleotides matching TRBD2. V lost 3 bases and J lost 6; bases outside the gene matches: 13. CDR1 is SGDLS and CDR2 is YYNGEE in the germline V gene. The CDR3 is 16 residues long. The chain's CDR3 is CASSARGVRFGDTQYF. The CDR3 nucleotides read TGTGCCAGCAGCGCCCGGGGGGTTCGGTTCGGCGATACGCAGTATTTT.

The rearrangement links TRBV6-1 to TRBJ1-1; tentative D call: TRBD1 (5 bases). V lost 4 bases and J 4 bases, leaving 7 bases between the germline ends. Germline assignment: CDR1 MNHNS and CDR2 SASEGT. The CDR3 loop spans 12 amino acids. The CDR3 nucleotides are TGTGCCAGCAGTGTCGGGGGCACTGAAGCTTTCTTT. Protein product: CASSVGGTEAFF.

The V call is TRBV11-2, the J call TRBJ2-7, with a tentative D call TRBD1 (5 bases). V was cut by 5 bases and J by 2 bases, with 10 bases left in between. The CDR3 is 13 amino acids. Per germline, CDR1 SGHAT and CDR2 FQNNGV. CDR3 in amino acids: CASSLGAPYEQYF. CDR3 coding DNA: TGTGCCAGCAGCCTAGGGGCCCCCTACGAGCAGTACTTC. Supplemented by reference TRBV11-2 and TRBJ2-7, the full variable domain reads EAGVAQSPRYKIIEKRQSVAFWCNPISGHATLYWYQQILGQGPKLLIQFQNNGVVDDSQLPKDRFSAERLKGVDSTLKIQPAKLEDSAVYLCASSLGAPYEQYFGPGTRLTVT.

This sequence joins TRBV7-3 and TRBJ2-1, with 7 nucleotides matching TRBD1. The CDR3 spans 15 residues. Germline V gene data show CDR1 as SGHTA and CDR2 as FQGTGA. Trimming removed 5 bases from V and 3 bases from J; junction bases left unmatched: 7. CDR3 bases: TGTGCCAGCAGCCAGGCCGGGACAGTCTACAATGAGCAGTTCTTC. It specifies CASSQAGTVYNEQFF.

This clone has just one count. The V and J genes are TRBV5-4 and TRBJ2-1; 12 positions match TRBD2. CDR3 length: 18 residues. Trimming removed 4 bases from V and 0 bases from J; junction bases left unmatched: 8. Germline CDR1 reads SGHNT; CDR2 reads YYREEE (reference sequence). The CDR3 sequence is CASSTLWTSGASYNEQFF. The CDR3 nucleotides read TGTGCCAGCAGCACACTTTGGACTAGCGGGGCCTCCTACAATGAGCAGTTCTTC. Full variable domain (missing parts from reference TRBV5-4 and TRBJ2-1): ETGVTQSPTHLIKTRGQQVTLRCSSQSGHNTVSWYQQALGQGPQFIFQYYREEENGRGNFPPRFSGLQFPNYSSELNVNALELDDSALYLCASSTLWTSGASYNEQFFGPGTRLTVL.

The chain uses TRBV5-1 and TRBJ2-4; D gene ambiguous. The CDR3 runs 15 residues. CDR1 is SGHRS and CDR2 is YFSETQ in the germline V gene. V was clipped by 0 bases and J by 3 bases, with 10 bases between them. CDR3 bases: TGCGCCAGCAGCTTGGGGGGATTTGACAAAAACATTCAGTACTTC. Its translation: CASSLGGFDKNIQYF.

This clone was counted once. The V call is TRBV5-1, the J call TRBJ2-1; 10 bases fit TRBD2. Trimming cost V 4 bases and J 8 bases; bases outside gene matches: 9. The CDR3 spans 15 residues. Germline values: CDR1 SGHRS, CDR2 YFSETQ. The CDR3 protein is CASSVRAGGPDEQFF. The CDR3 DNA is TGCGCCAGCAGCGTTAGAGCGGGAGGGCCTGATGAGCAGTTCTTC.

This clone was seen once. The genes are TRBV18 and TRBJ1-4, with TRBD1 matching 11 bases. V shed 3 bases and J 9 bases; nucleotides not matched to a gene: 12. CDR1 KGHSH and CDR2 LQKENI come from the germline V gene. The CDR3 is 17 residues long. The DNA for the CDR3 is TGTGCCAGCTCACCTTTCGATACAGGACAGGGGGCGAAAAAACTGTTTTTT. It codes for CASSPFDTGQGAKKLFF.

The chain links TRBV30 to TRBJ1-5; D call uncertain. CDR1 and CDR2 (germline): GTSNPN, SVGIG (reference sequence). The CDR3 sequence is 13 residues long. V gave up 0 bases and J gave up 5 bases, with 8 bases separating them. In DNA form, the CDR3 reads TGTGCCTGGAGTGTATTTCTGGATCAGCCCCAGCATTTT. This codes for CAWSVFLDQPQHF.

The chain combines TRBV4-3 with TRBJ2-1, with D possibly called TRBD1 or TRBD2 (5 bases each). V was trimmed by 1 base and J by 9 bases, leaving 16 bases between them. The V gene's germline CDR1 is LGHNA and CDR2 YSLEER. The CDR3 runs to 15 residues. The CDR3 region is CASSQVPLKGSEQFF. The CDR3 nucleotides read TGCGCCAGCAGCCAAGTCCCCCTAAAGGGGAGTGAGCAGTTCTTC.

The V gene is TRBV5-1, the J gene TRBJ2-5; maybe TRBD1 (6 bases). The CDR3 totals 15 residues. V shed 5 bases and J shed 3 bases, with 17 bases lying between them. The germline gives CDR1 SGHRS, CDR2 YFSETQ. The CDR3 spells CASRMGAAAEETQYF. CDR3 sequence (DNA): TGCGCCAGCAGGATGGGGGCAGCCGCCGAAGAGACCCAGTACTTC.

CDR3 nucleotides: TGTGCCAGCAGTTCCCCGGGGGGGGGTGATCAGCCCCAGCATTTT. This encodes CASSSPGGGDQPQHF. The rearrangement joins TRBV28 to TRBJ1-5; TRBD1 is a possible D gene (5 bases). Germline V CDR1 and CDR2: MDHEN, SYDVKM. V lost 4 bases to trimming and J lost 5 bases, with 15 bases between them. The CDR3 is 15 residues long.

This chain's CDR3 is CASSWGQGRNYGYTF. As DNA, the CDR3 is TGCGCCAGCAGCTGGGGCCAGGGACGCAACTATGGCTACACCTTC. The chain combines TRBV5-1 with TRBJ1-2, with D maybe TRBD1 (5 bases). Germline CDR1 is SGHRS and CDR2 is YFSETQ. This CDR3 spans 15 amino acids. Trimming shortened V by 3 bases and J by 2 bases, and 14 bases separated the two germline ends.

J is TRBJ1-2 and V is TRBV30, with D perhaps TRBD1 (6 bases). V lost 1 base to trimming and J lost 9 bases, with 12 bases between them. The CDR3 runs 12 residues. CDR1 and CDR2 from the germline V gene are GTSNPN and SVGIG (reference sequence). This chain's CDR3 is CAWSEWTASYTF. The CDR3 nucleotides are TGTGCCTGGAGTGAGTGGACAGCAAGCTACACCTTC.

This clone appeared once. This sequence joins TRBV5-6 and TRBJ2-3, with D perhaps matching TRBD2 (5 bases). There are 15 residues in the CDR3. The ends were cut back, 1 base at V and 0 bases at J, with 9 bases in the middle. The germline V gene has CDR1 SGHDT and CDR2 YYEEEE. This chain's CDR3 is CASSLPGTSTDTQYF. The CDR3 nucleotides read TGTGCCAGCAGCTTGCCGGGAACTAGCACAGATACGCAGTATTTT.

The chain carries TRBV30 and TRBJ2-6; D not resolved. Per germline, CDR1 GTSNPN and CDR2 SVGIG (reference sequence). CDR3 length: 17 amino acids. Trimming removed 0 bases at V and 0 bases at J, with 12 bases between. CDR3 nucleotide sequence: TGTGCCTGGAGTGTAGGTGGTACCCGCTCTGGGGCCAACGTCCTGACTTTC. It encodes CAWSVGGTRSGANVLTF.

This chain uses TRBV5-5 with TRBJ1-1; unclear D gene. This CDR3 contains 13 residues. Trimming pared 2 bases from V and 0 bases from J, leaving 5 bases between. Germline-derived CDR1 and CDR2 are SGHKS and YYEKEE (reference sequence). Here the CDR3 reads CASSFIVNTEAFF. The CDR3 DNA sequence: TGTGCCAGCAGCTTTATAGTGAACACTGAAGCTTTCTTT.

This chain links TRBV5-1 with TRBJ2-4; TRBD2 aligns across 8 bases. This CDR3 has 17 amino acids. Per the germline V gene, CDR1 is SGHRS and CDR2 is YFSETQ. V trimming: 0 bases; J trimming: 6 bases; junction bases outside the gene matches: 11. The CDR3 loop is CASSLAPGPGGRNIQYF. For the CDR3, the DNA is TGCGCCAGCAGCTTGGCCCCCGGCCCGGGGGGGAGAAACATTCAGTACTTC. Full variable domain (outside the CDR3, taken from reference TRBV5-1 and TRBJ2-4): KAGVTQTPRYLIKTRGQQVTLSCSPISGHRSVSWYQQTPGQGLQFLFEYFSETQRNKGNFPGRFSGRQFSNSRSEMNVSTLELGDSALYLCASSLAPGPGGRNIQYFGAGTRLSVL.

The V and J genes are TRBV28 and TRBJ2-5; D is unclear. The germline V and J ends were trimmed by 7 bases and 5 bases, with 8 bases remaining between them. This CDR3 has 11 residues. The germline V gene encodes CDR1 MDHEN and CDR2 SYDVKM. The CDR3 DNA reads TGTGCCAGCACTGTGGCGGAGACCCAGTACTTC. Residues: CASTVAETQYF. The variable domain in full, with the rest retrieved from reference TRBV28 and TRBJ2-5, is DVKVTQSSRYLVKRTGEKVFLECVQDMDHENMFWYRQDPGLGLRLIYFSYDVKMKEKGDIPEGYSVSREKKERFSLILESASTNQTSMYLCASTVAETQYFGPGTRLLVL.

The CDR3 coding sequence is TGCGCCAGCAGTCCCAGGGGGCCTGCAGGTGAAGCTTTCTTT. It specifies CASSPRGPAGEAFF. The chain carries TRBV23-1 and TRBJ1-1, with 8 nucleotides matching TRBD1. TRBV23-1 is an open reading frame, and its role is uncertain. With 4 bases clipped from V and 7 bases from J, the junction kept 8 bases outside the gene matches. This CDR3 has 14 residues.

This clone was seen just once. The chain combines TRBV29-1 with TRBJ1-2; TRBD1 agrees at 9 bases. There are 14 residues in the CDR3. Germline V gene data show CDR1 as SQVTM and CDR2 as ANQGSEA. V shed 6 bases and J 3 bases; nucleotides not matched to a gene: 8. The CDR3 loop is CSVLRQGGYYGYTF. In DNA, the CDR3 is TGCAGCGTACTCCGACAGGGGGGGTACTATGGCTACACCTTC.

The count of this clone is one. The chain carries TRBV7-9 and TRBJ2-7; the match to TRBD1 covers 9 bases. Losses at the gene ends were 5 bases for V and 5 bases for J; bases not matched to a gene: 10. Germline V lookup: CDR1 SEHNR, CDR2 FQNEAQ (reference sequence). There are 15 residues in the CDR3. The CDR3 reads CASSPYGQGTDEQYF. The DNA of the CDR3 is TGTGCCAGCAGCCCGTACGGACAGGGGACGGACGAGCAGTACTTC.

Details on this clone: Different DNA sequences within this sample yield the same CDR3. The CDR3 DNA reads TGTGCCAGCAGTCCCTCTGGGGCCAACGTCCTGACTTTC. It translates to CASSPSGANVLTF. The rearrangement links TRBV2 to TRBJ2-6; D is unclear. Germline values: CDR1 SNHLY, CDR2 FYNNEI. V gave up 5 bases and J gave up 0 bases, with 2 bases separating them. This CDR3 contains 13 residues.

The rearrangement joins TRBV5-1 to TRBJ2-7; 8 bases are shared with TRBD1. Germline V gene lookup returns CDR1 SGHRS and CDR2 YFSETQ. The CDR3 loop spans 15 amino acids. V lost 4 bases, J lost 0 bases, and 6 bases stayed unmatched. The DNA of the CDR3 is TGCGCCAGCAGCCGAAATCAGGGGGCCTCCTACGAGCAGTACTTC. Amino acid sequence: CASSRNQGASYEQYF.

The V call is TRBV7-3, the J call TRBJ2-1, with 7 bases fitting TRBD2. Germline CDR1 SGHTA, CDR2 FQGTGA. Germline trimming cut 4 bases from V and 5 bases from J; bases unmatched to any gene: 8. This CDR3 has 15 amino acids. CDR3 sequence (DNA): TGTGCCAGCAGCTCGCGGAGGGAGGGGAACAATGAGCAGTTCTTC. Residues: CASSSRREGNNEQFF. The variable domain in full, with the rest retrieved from reference TRBV7-3 and TRBJ2-1, is GAGVSQTPSNKVTEKGKYVELRCDPISGHTALYWYRQSLGQGPEFLIYFQGTGAADDSGLPNDRFFAVRPEGSVSTLKIQRTERGDSAVYLCASSSRREGNNEQFFGPGTRLTVL.

The chain is built from TRBV9 and TRBJ1-2, with D perhaps TRBD1 (6 bases). Trimming took off 4 bases at V and 4 bases at J, with 20 bases between the two ends. The CDR3 sequence is 16 residues long. The germline V gene has CDR1 SGDLS and CDR2 YYNGEE. Here the CDR3 DNA reads TGTGCCAGCAGCTTCAACAGGGAAATGAGAGTCTATGGCTACACCTTC. It encodes CASSFNREMRVYGYTF.

The chain links TRBV18 to TRBJ2-6; the D gene is possibly TRBD1 (6 bases). The V gene's germline CDR1 is KGHSH and CDR2 LQKENI. The CDR3 sequence is 15 residues long. With 6 bases removed from V and 1 base from J, the gap between germline ends came to 10 bases. The CDR3 sequence is CASSPDRSGANVLTF. In DNA form, the CDR3 reads TGTGCCAGCTCTCCGGACAGATCTGGGGCCAACGTCCTGACTTTC.

There are a few counts of this clone. The identical CDR3 is also encoded by other nucleotide sequences in the sample. The chain uses TRBV4-2 and TRBJ1-2; D unresolved. The V gene lost 1 base and the J gene lost 3 bases, with 3 bases spanning the gap. Germline V gene lookup returns CDR1 LGHNA and CDR2 YNFKEQ. The CDR3 contains 12 residues. The CDR3 nucleotides read TGTGCCAGCAGCCAAGGGGACTATGGCTACACCTTC. As protein: CASSQGDYGYTF.

The V gene is TRBV5-1, the J gene TRBJ1-3; 8 bases agree with TRBD1. Germline-derived CDR1 and CDR2 are SGHRS and YFSETQ. The CDR3 covers 16 residues. The V and J ends lost 4 bases and 1 base, in that order; junction bases with no gene match: 7. The CDR3 DNA reads as TGCGCCAGCAGCCCACTGGGACAGGCTTCTGGAAACACCATATATTTT. It yields the protein CASSPLGQASGNTIYF.